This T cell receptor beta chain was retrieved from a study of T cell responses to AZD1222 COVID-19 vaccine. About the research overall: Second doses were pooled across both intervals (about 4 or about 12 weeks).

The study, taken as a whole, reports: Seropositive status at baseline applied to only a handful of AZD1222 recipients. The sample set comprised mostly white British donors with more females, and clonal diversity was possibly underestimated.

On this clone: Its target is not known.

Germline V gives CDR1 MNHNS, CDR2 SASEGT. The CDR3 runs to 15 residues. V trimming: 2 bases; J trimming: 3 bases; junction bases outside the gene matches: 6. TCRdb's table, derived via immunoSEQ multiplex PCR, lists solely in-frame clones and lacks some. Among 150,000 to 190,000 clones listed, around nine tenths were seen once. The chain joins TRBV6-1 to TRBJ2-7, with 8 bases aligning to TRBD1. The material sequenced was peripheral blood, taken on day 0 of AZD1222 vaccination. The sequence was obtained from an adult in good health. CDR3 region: CASSERDRPNYEQYF. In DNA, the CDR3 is TGTGCCAGCAGTGAAAGGGACAGGCCTAACTACGAGCAGTACTTC.